The 3 T cell receptor beta chains below were found in one sample sequenced in a study of blood T cell repertoires in COVID-19. TCRdb's copy holds only in-frame clones and misses some; the assay was immunoSEQ multiplex PCR. The data show about 430,000 clones, around 87% seen once. The sequenced sample consisted of PBMCs or T cells enriched from blood (not recorded which). The origin of the receptors is a woman in her 30s with acute COVID-19.

The V gene is TRBV7-8, the J gene TRBJ2-6; TRBD1 matches 8 bases. Germline V gene data show CDR1 as SGHVS and CDR2 as FQNEAQ. With V trimmed by 4 bases and J by 6 bases, 14 bases remained unmatched. The CDR3 has 18 residues. In DNA form, the CDR3 reads TGTGCCAGCAGCTCCAGCCGGGACAGGATCTCTAAGGCCAACGTCCTGACTTTC. Translating it yields CASSSSRDRISKANVLTF.

The chain employs TRBV5-5 and TRBJ2-3; no clear D gene. Germline V gives CDR1 SGHKS, CDR2 YYEKEE (reference sequence). The CDR3 is made up of 13 amino acids. The germline V and J ends were trimmed by 1 base and 4 bases, with 7 bases remaining between them. The CDR3 loop is CASSLSSPDTQYF. In DNA form, the CDR3 reads TGTGCCAGCAGCTTGAGTAGCCCAGATACGCAGTATTTT.

V is TRBV6-4 and J is TRBJ2-2; TRBD1 agrees at 7 bases. Germline values: CDR1 MRHNA, CDR2 SNTAGT. This CDR3 is 15 amino acids long. The V and J ends lost 4 bases and 2 bases, in that order; junction bases with no gene match: 4. The CDR3 region has the DNA TGTGCCAGCAGTGGGGGGACAGAAAACACCGGGGAGCTGTTTTTT. Its translation is CASSGGTENTGELFF.